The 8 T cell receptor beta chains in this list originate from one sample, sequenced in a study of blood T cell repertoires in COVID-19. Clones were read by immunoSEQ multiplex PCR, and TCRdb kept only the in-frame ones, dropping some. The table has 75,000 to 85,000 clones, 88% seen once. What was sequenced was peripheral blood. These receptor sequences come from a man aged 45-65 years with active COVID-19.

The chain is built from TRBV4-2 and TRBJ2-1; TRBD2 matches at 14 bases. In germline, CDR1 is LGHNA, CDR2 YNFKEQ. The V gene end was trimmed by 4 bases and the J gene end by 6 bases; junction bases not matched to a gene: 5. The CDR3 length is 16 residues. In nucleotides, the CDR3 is TGTGCCAGCAGCCCCTCGGGACTAGCGGGAGCCAATGAGCAGTTCTTC. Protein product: CASSPSGLAGANEQFF.

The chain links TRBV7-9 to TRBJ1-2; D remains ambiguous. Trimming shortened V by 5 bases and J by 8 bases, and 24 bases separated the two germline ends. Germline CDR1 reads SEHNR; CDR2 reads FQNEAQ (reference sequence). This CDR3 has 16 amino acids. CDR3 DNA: TGTGCCAGCAGCCCCCCTGCCTCCACCCTGGGCCAAGGCTACACCTTC. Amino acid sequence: CASSPPASTLGQGYTF.

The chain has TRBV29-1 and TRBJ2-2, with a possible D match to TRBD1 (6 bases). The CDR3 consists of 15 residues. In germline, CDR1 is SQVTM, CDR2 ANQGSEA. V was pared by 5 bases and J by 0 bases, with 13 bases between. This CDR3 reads CSVRPSGANTGELFF. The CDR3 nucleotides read TGCAGCGTTAGGCCCTCAGGGGCGAACACCGGGGAGCTGTTTTTT.

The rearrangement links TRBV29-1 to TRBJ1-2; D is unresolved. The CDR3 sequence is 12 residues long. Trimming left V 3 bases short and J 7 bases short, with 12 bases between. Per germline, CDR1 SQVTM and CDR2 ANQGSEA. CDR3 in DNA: TGCAGCGTTGAGGCGGCAAGCGCTGGCTACACCTTC. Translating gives CSVEAASAGYTF.

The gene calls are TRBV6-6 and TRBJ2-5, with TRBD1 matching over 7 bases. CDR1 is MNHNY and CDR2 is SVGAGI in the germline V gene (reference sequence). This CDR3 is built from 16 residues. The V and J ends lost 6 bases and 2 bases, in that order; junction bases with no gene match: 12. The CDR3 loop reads CASRYRQGWGQETQYF. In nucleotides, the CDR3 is TGTGCCAGCAGATACCGACAGGGATGGGGTCAAGAGACCCAGTACTTC.

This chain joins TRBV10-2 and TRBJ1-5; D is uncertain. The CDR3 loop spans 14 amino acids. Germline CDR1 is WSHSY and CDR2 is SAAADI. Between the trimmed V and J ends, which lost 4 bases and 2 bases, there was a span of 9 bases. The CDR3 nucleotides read TGCGCCAGCAGTGCCTCCCGGGGCAATCAGCCCCAGCATTTT. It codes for CASSASRGNQPQHF.

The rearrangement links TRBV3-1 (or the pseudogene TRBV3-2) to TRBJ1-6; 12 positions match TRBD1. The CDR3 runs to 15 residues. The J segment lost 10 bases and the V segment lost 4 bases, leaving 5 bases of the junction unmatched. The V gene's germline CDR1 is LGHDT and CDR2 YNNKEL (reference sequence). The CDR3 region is CASSLGTGGDSPLHF. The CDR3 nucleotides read TGTGCCAGCAGCCTGGGGACAGGGGGCGACTCACCCCTCCACTTT.

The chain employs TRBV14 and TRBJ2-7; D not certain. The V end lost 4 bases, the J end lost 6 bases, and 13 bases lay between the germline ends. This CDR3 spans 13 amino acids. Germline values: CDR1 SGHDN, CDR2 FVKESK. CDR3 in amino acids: CASSLFVESEQYF. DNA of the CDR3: TGTGCCAGCAGCCTCTTTGTGGAGTCCGAGCAGTACTTC. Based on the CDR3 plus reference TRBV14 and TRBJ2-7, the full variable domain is EAGVTQFPSHSVIEKGQTVTLRCDPISGHDNLYWYRRVMGKEIKFLLHFVKESKQDESGMPNNRFLAERTGGTYSTLKVQPAELEDSGVYFCASSLFVESEQYFGPGTRLTVT.